This TCR beta chain came from a study of memory B cells and T cells in multiple sclerosis (dated by TCRdb to 2016 to 2019). For the study in its entirety: The study compared the TCR beta repertoires of autoproliferating peripheral T cells with those of brain lesion-infiltrating T cells in multiple sclerosis patients. TCR sequencing involved two multiple sclerosis patients from whom brain lesions at autopsy or brain-infiltrating cells from biopsy were available. Points the paper makes about the study in general: Clone-set sizes varied between compartments, which affected the numbers of shared clonotypes and made normalization necessary.

V and J lose 0 bases and 6 bases, and a span of 13 bases separates them. CDR1 SGHRS and CDR2 YFSETQ were looked up in the germline V gene. From its cysteine to its phenylalanine, the CDR3 spans 14 amino acids. Just CDR3 DNA is preserved here, 42 bases in frame from base 1. Using the immunoSEQ Platform, TCRbeta CDR3 regions were amplified from extracted genomic DNA. The immunoSEQ assay combined multiplex PCR with high-throughput sequencing and a vendor bioinformatics pipeline. On the study's bioinformatics: Non-productive sequences and CDR3s under 4 amino acids long were removed, and the clonotype frequencies in each sample were recalculated. In immunoSEQ Analyzer 2.0, shared clonotypes were identified as identical CDR3 amino acid, V gene and J gene sequences. Repertoire overlap was normalized by dividing shared clonotype counts by the product of both clone-set sizes, with the result scaled by 1000 into arbitrary units. In its TCRdb copy, this immuneACCESS table keeps in-frame sequences only and misses some clones. Where compared with another copy, unresolved V genes explain less than half of these, and the others have no known cause. V, J and clone size are taken as reported in that table, and D and trimming were inferred from the DNA itself. This sample holds around 50,000 clones; around 79% were observed only once. The top ten constitute about 1.1% of the sample.

After CFSE-labeled PBMCs were cultured without any stimulus, the autoproliferating (CFSEdim) and non-proliferating (CFSEhi) T cell fractions were each sequenced on their own. A total of about 4.9x10^7 CFSE-labeled PBMCs were cultured for less than eight days without stimulus, and replicate wells were then pooled. Labeling of PBMCs used roughly 0.5 uM CFSE, and the cells were then grown in serum-free AIM-V medium with no exogenous stimuli added. PBMCs were isolated by Ficoll density gradient centrifugation and were cryopreserved before use. Live 7-AAD-negative cells were sorted on a FACSAria III, washed with PBS, and frozen at -80 degrees C as dry pellets. This clone showed up just a few times. The specificity of this receptor is unknown. No base quality information exists; no much larger clone differs at one position.

The specimen was PBMCs from blood kept in culture. This TCR came from a human donor with multiple sclerosis. The rearranged chain carries TRBV5-1 and TRBJ2-7; the D match is possibly TRBD1 or TRBD2, with 6 bases aligned in each. For the CDR3, the sequence is CASSLGGASVEQYF. The base sequence is TGCGCCAGCAGCTTGGGGGGGGCCTCGGTCGAGCAGTACTTC.